This TCR beta chain comes out of a study of T-cell memory formation after mild COVID-19 (dated by TCRdb to about 2021). Looking at the study overall: TCR sequence clusters from the two donors were found to be largely donor specific. The cohort comprised two young, previously healthy adult volunteers, one female and one male. In a couple of donors, T-cell clones that expanded and contracted after mild COVID-19 were tracked by sequencing TCRalpha and TCRbeta repertoires over time. Results the study describes overall, beyond this receptor: SARS-CoV-2 specificity was not confirmed for the second-wave clones peaking on day 37. Balanced CD4/CD8 phenotypes were observed for clones contracting from day 15 to 85, whereas a bias towards CD4+ was observed for a second wave of clones expanding from day 15 to 37. Contracting CD4+ clones were found mainly in CM and EM memory subsets, while CD8+ clones were enriched in EMRA. Only two mild cases were covered by the study, and larger cohorts that include severe cases with pre-infection samples were considered necessary. Some responding clones were found in pre-infection memory, which suggests that pre-existing cross-reactive memory T cells took part in the SARS-CoV-2 response.

CDR1 and CDR2 (SGHAT, FQNNGV) derive from the germline V gene. The CDR3 runs 13 amino acids, cysteine and phenylalanine included. The kept DNA is CDR3 alone, 39 bases in frame from the first base. Cut back by 5 bases and 1 base, the V and J ends lie 8 bases apart. TCRdb lists the instrument as Illumina NovaSeq 6000. cDNA libraries for TCRalpha and TCRbeta were prepared by 5'RACE using constant-segment primers, with sample barcodes and unique molecular identifiers added. RNA was extracted from every sample with Trizol reagent. Libraries were amplified in two PCR steps, with a second sample barcode and Illumina TruSeq adapters added in the second step. Libraries were sequenced on an Illumina NovaSeq with 2 x 150 bp paired-end reads. The paper's processing steps were these. The reads were demultiplexed and collapsed into UMI-guided consensus sequences using migec v1.2.7. Using mixcr v2.1.11, the UMI consensuses were aligned to TRA and TRB V and J templates and assembled into clonotypes. A clonotype was counted as expanded or contracted only if both edgeR and NoisET called the change significant, with noise models trained on biological replicates. For edgeR calls, the thresholds were a false discovery rate-adjusted p below 0.01 and a log2 fold-change of 1. As an exploratory analysis of dynamics, max-normalized trajectories of the 1000 most abundant clonotypes were examined by PCA with hierarchical clustering. The CD4 or CD8 phenotype of responding clones was assigned using the separately sequenced CD4+ and CD8+ repertoires. Clones were called with MiXCR by TCRdb after fastp trimmed the public reads at Q25, and only in-frame beta chains were retained. When rows share a CDR3 protein, they turn into one entry using the most common DNA and genes. In this record, the V and J calls reflect TCRdb's handling and not the investigators' own analysis. The sample has 95,000 to 120,000 distinct CDR3 sequences on record, 15% to 20% of them singletons. The ten largest clonotypes hold about 6% of the sample.

The table lists this clonotype with a few counts. The antigen this receptor binds is unknown. No base qualities exist here, and no much larger clone lies one base off it. Ficoll-Paque density gradient centrifugation was the method used to isolate PBMCs. Input material: PBMCs or a T cell subset sorted from them (not recorded which). This receptor chain uses TRBV11-2 and TRBJ2-5, with a weak D call of TRBD2 (6 bases match). This receptor was taken from a young man who had mild COVID-19 (a few samples of this study predate the infection). The sample titles of this study are shuffled in the database, so cell type and time point are left out; the donor was told from shared clones. The CDR3 protein sequence reads: CASSGGFQETQYF. DNA sequence: TGTGCCAGCAGCGGAGGGTTCCAAGAGACCCAGTACTTC.